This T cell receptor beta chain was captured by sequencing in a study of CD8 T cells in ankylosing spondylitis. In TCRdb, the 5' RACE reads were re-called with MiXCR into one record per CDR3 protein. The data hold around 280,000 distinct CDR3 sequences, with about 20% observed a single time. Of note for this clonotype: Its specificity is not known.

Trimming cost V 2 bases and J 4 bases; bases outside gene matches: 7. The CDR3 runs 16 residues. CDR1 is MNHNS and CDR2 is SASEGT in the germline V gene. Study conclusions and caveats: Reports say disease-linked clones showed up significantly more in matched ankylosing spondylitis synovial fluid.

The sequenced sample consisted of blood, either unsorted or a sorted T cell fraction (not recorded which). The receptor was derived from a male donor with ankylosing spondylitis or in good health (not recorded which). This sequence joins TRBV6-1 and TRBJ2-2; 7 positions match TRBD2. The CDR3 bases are TGTGCCAGCAGTGAATGGGGGGGAATATCCACCGGGGAGCTGTTTTTT. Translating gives CASSEWGGISTGELFF.